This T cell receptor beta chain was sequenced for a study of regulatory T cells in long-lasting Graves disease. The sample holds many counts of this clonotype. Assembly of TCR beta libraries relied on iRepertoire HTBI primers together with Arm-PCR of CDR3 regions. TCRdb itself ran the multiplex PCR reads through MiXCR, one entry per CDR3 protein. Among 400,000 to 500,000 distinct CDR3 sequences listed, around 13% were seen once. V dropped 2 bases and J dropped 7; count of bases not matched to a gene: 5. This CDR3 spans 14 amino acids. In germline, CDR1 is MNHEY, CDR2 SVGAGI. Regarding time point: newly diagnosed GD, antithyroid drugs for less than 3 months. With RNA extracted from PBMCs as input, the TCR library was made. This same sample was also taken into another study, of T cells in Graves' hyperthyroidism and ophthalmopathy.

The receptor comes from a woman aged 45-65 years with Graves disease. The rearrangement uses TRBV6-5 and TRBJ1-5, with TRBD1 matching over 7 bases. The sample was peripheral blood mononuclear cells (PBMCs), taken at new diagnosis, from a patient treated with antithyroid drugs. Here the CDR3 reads CASSYGDRTQPQHF. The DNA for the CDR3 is TGTGCCAGCAGTTACGGGGACAGAACCCAGCCCCAGCATTTT.